Described below is a single T cell receptor (beta chain) sequence and its context. This entry belongs to a study of OX40 agonist ivuxolimab in advanced cancers. There are 14 residues in the CDR3. The assay was immunoSEQ multiplex PCR, and TCRdb's table has in-frame clones only and misses some. This sample has about 53,000 clones, with about 88% found just once. This TCR was recovered from an adult with an advanced solid tumor such as melanoma, head and neck, liver or kidney cancer. The rearrangement links TRBV21-1 to TRBJ2-3; no check of the table's D call, TRBD2, against the DNA was made. TRBV21-1 is a pseudogene. This sample comprised CD4+ or CD8+ T cells sorted from blood, obtained in a trial of the OX40 agonist ivuxolimab. DNA of the CDR3: TGTGCCAGCAGCACTAGCGGCCAAACAGATACGCAGTATTTT. As protein: CASSTSGQTDTQYF.